This paragraph covers one TCR beta chain sequence. V lost 3 bases, J lost 1 base, and 15 bases lay in between. This CDR3 is 16 amino acids long. CDR1 is KGHSH and CDR2 is LQKENI in the germline V gene. Here immunoSEQ multiplex PCR was the method, and the copy in TCRdb shows in-frame clones only, minus some. The sample holds about 20,000 clones; around 90% are singletons and the top ten take more than 3.5%. This specimen belongs to a study of PD-L1 blockade in urothelial cancer. The genes are TRBV18 and TRBJ1-1; D uncertain. The TCR sequence derives from a man aged 50-59 years with urothelial cancer. The sample was PBMCs, taken around atezolizumab (anti-PD-L1) treatment. As DNA, the CDR3 is TGTGCCAGCTCACCCATCGGGAGGCTTGAGAACACTGAAGCTTTCTTT. This gives the protein CASSPIGRLENTEAFF. Together with reference TRBV18 and TRBJ1-1, the CDR3 gives the full variable domain: NAGVMQNPRHLVRRRGQEARLRCSPMKGHSHVYWYRQLPEEGLKFMVYLQKENIIDESGMPKERFSAEFPKEGPSILRIQQVVRGDSAAYFCASSPIGRLENTEAFFGQGTRLTVV.